Listed below are T cell receptor beta chains from one sample, sequenced in a study of shared clonotypes between healthy human individuals. Assay: immunoSEQ multiplex PCR; the TCRdb copy retains only in-frame clones and omits some. The profile shows 300,000 to 350,000 clones, about 73% of them singletons. The source material was memory CD4+ T cells sorted from blood. The receptors were sampled from a man aged 25 to 45 in good health. Both conserved end residues are part of each CDR3. A D gene is named only where the DNA matches it firmly. Not all rows give a size; the values are once, few, many and, for expanded clones, a class.

v_call	clone_size	d_call	j_call	cdr3_nt	cdr3_aa
TRBV9	.	TRBD2	TRBJ2-7	TGTGCCAGCAGCGTGGGGTCTAGCGGGAGCTGGCAGTACTTC	CASSVGSSGSWQYF
TRBV7-9	.	.	TRBJ2-2	TGTGCCAGCAGCTTAGGCGGGAACACCGGGGAGCTGTTTTTT	CASSLGGNTGELFF
TRBV2	many	TRBD1	TRBJ1-6	TGTGCCAGCAGTGAAAGGGACAGGGGCGTTTCACCCCTCCACTTT	CASSERDRGVSPLHF
TRBV4-1	.	TRBD2	TRBJ2-7	TGCGCCAGCAGCCCCGGATGGGGACTAGCGGGAAGGAGCTCCTACGAGCAGTACTTC	CASSPGWGLAGRSSYEQYF
TRBV7-8	.	TRBD1	TRBJ2-3	TGTGCCAGCAGCCGAGGGACAGGAGACACAGATACGCAGTATTTT	CASSRGTGDTDTQYF
TRBV11-2	.	.	TRBJ2-5	TGTGCCAGCAGCTACCGCCGGCTGGGGGATCAAGAGACCCAGTACTTC	CASSYRRLGDQETQYF
TRBV6-5	.	.	TRBJ1-4	TGTGCCAGCAGTTACTCATGGACGGCAAATAATGAAAAACTGTTTTTT	CASSYSWTANNEKLFF
TRBV7-2	.	.	TRBJ1-1	TGTGCCAGCAGCTTAACAGGGCGCACTGAAGCTTTCTTT	CASSLTGRTEAFF
TRBV28	.	.	TRBJ1-1	TGTGCCAGCACCACCGGGACCACTGAAGCTTTCTTT	CASTTGTTEAFF
TRBV28	few	.	TRBJ2-3	TGTGCCAGCAGTTTGAGAGGGACCACAGATACGCAGTATTTT	CASSLRGTTDTQYF
TRBV28	once	TRBD1	TRBJ1-4	TGTGCCAGCAGCTGGGACAGGGATGAAAAACTGTTTTTT	CASSWDRDEKLFF
TRBV27	.	.	TRBJ2-1	TGTGCCAGCAGTCCGCGTGGTAGCTACAATGAGCAGTTCTTC	CASSPRGSYNEQFF
TRBV5-4	once	.	TRBJ1-1	TGTGCCAGCAGCTACCGCCGGGGGGGGGCTGAAGCTTTCTTT	CASSYRRGGAEAFF
TRBV7-2	.	.	TRBJ1-5	TGTGCCAGCAGCTTATTACAGCAATATAGCAATCAGCCCCAGCATTTT	CASSLLQQYSNQPQHF
TRBV7-8	.	TRBD2	TRBJ2-3	TGTGCCAGCAGCTTGGGACTAGGCCCAGATACGCAGTATTTT	CASSLGLGPDTQYF
TRBV27	.	.	TRBJ2-3	TGTGCCAGCAGTTTCCGCGGGCGATACACAGATACGCAGTATTTT	CASSFRGRYTDTQYF
TRBV7-8	.	.	TRBJ1-2	TGTGCCAGCAGCTTAGGACGGTTAGGAACTGGCTACACCTTC	CASSLGRLGTGYTF
TRBV30	.	TRBD2	TRBJ2-1	TGTGCCTGGAGCCCAAACCCCCTAGCGGGCTACAATGAGCAGTTCTTC	CAWSPNPLAGYNEQFF
TRBV27	.	TRBD2	TRBJ2-7	TGTGCCAGCAGTGCGCTAGCGGGAGTTTTGGGGGAGCAGTACTTC	CASSALAGVLGEQYF
TRBV7-2	once	TRBD2	TRBJ2-7	TGTGCCAGCAGCCCCGATACGGGGGGGGAGCAGTACTTC	CASSPDTGGEQYF
TRBV4-2	.	.	TRBJ1-5	TGTGCCAGCAGCCAAGATCGGAATCAGCCCCAGCATTTT	CASSQDRNQPQHF
TRBV5-1	.	.	TRBJ2-4	TGCGCCAGCAGCTCGGGTGCAGCCAAAAACATTCAGTACTTC	CASSSGAAKNIQYF
TRBV5-1	.	.	TRBJ2-7	TGCGCCAGCAGCCTAGCCGGGGACGGCTACGAGCAGTACTTC	CASSLAGDGYEQYF
TRBV5-5	.	.	TRBJ1-2	TGTGCCAGCATTATGACGGCGGGGGTAGGAGGCTACACCTTC	CASIMTAGVGGYTF
TRBV28	.	.	TRBJ2-7	TGTGCCAGCAGTTCATTCTACGAGCAGTACTTC	CASSSFYEQYF
TRBV5-8	once	.	TRBJ2-7	TGTGCCAGCAGCCGAAACTATAACAGCTACGAGCAGTACTTC	CASSRNYNSYEQYF
TRBV18	.	TRBD2	TRBJ2-1	TGTGCCAGCTCACCGCTAGCGGCGGTAGGCAATGAGCAGTTCTTC	CASSPLAAVGNEQFF
TRBV7-9	.	TRBD1	TRBJ2-2	TGTGCCAGCAGCCAAAAAACGGGACAGGATAACACCGGGGAGCTGTTTTTT	CASSQKTGQDNTGELFF
TRBV5-1	.	.	TRBJ2-7	TGCGCCAGCAGCTTGGCCAGGGAATCCTACGAGCAGTACTTC	CASSLARESYEQYF
TRBV29-1	few	.	TRBJ1-1	TGCAGCGTCACGAGGGGTGGATTTACTGAAGCTTTCTTT	CSVTRGGFTEAFF
TRBV5-5	once	TRBD2	TRBJ2-1	TGTGCCAGCAGCCCCCTGACTAGCGTGTTGGATGAGCAGTTCTTC	CASSPLTSVLDEQFF
TRBV5-6	.	.	TRBJ1-2	TGTGCCAGCAGCGCCCGGGGTGGCTACACCTTC	CASSARGGYTF
TRBV10-2	.	TRBD1	TRBJ1-3	TGCGCCAGCAGTCATCGATGGGACAGGGGGCCATTTGCGGGAAACACCATATATTTT	CASSHRWDRGPFAGNTIYF
TRBV2	.	.	TRBJ1-1	TGTGCCAGCAGTGGGGCTGACACTGAAGCTTTCTTT	CASSGADTEAFF
TRBV11-2	.	TRBD1	TRBJ2-7	TGTGCCAGCAGATTAACAGGGGGATCAAGCGAGCAGTACTTC	CASRLTGGSSEQYF
TRBV27	.	TRBD1	TRBJ1-2	TGTGCCAGCAGTCTCTACACAGGGGCTCTCTTCGCCGGCTACACCTTC	CASSLYTGALFAGYTF
TRBV7-9	.	.	TRBJ1-1	TGTGCCAGCAGCTTTTACGAGGGATCTCGAGCTTTCTTT	CASSFYEGSRAFF
TRBV6-5	.	.	TRBJ2-7	TGTGCCAGCAGTAAGACCCGGAGGGAGCAGTACTTC	CASSKTRREQYF
TRBV5-1	.	.	TRBJ1-6	TGCGCCAGCCGACAGGACGCAAAAAATTCACCCCTCCACTTT	CASRQDAKNSPLHF
TRBV28	few	.	TRBJ1-5	TGTGCCAGCAGTTTATCTCTGGGGCATCAGCCCCAGCATTTT	CASSLSLGHQPQHF
TRBV7-9	once	.	TRBJ2-2	TGTGCCAGCAGCTTAGATCTGGGAGGCACCGGGGAGCTGTTTTTT	CASSLDLGGTGELFF
TRBV6-5	.	.	TRBJ1-1	TGTGCCAGCAGTTACTATGGCAGGGAGACTGAAGCTTTCTTT	CASSYYGRETEAFF
TRBV7-9	few	TRBD1	TRBJ2-7	TGTGCCAGCAGCACCCGGGACAGTTCCTACGAGCAGTACTTC	CASSTRDSSYEQYF